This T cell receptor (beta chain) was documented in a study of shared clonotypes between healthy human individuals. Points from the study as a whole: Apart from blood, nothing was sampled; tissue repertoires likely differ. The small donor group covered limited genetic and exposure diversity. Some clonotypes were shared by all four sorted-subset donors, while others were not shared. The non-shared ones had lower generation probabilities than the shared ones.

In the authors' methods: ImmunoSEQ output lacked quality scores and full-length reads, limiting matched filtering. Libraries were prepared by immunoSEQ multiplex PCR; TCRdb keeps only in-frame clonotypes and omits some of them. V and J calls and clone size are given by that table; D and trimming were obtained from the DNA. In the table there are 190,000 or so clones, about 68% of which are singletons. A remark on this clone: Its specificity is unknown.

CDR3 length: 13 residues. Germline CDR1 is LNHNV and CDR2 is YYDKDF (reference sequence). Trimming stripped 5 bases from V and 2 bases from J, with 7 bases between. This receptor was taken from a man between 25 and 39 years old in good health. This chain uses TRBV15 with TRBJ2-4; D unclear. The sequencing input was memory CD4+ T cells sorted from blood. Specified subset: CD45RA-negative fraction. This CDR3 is CATSRASKNIQYF. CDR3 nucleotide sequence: TGTGCCACCAGCCGGGCCTCCAAAAACATTCAGTACTTC.